This record concerns one T cell receptor beta chain sequence. These data belong to a study of blood T cell repertoires in COVID-19. Study overall: Sources were T cells, B-cell-depleted T cells, or PBMCs; the material itself was cDNA or gDNA.

Original analysis: Reference gene primer amplification gave nucleated cell count estimates. Assay used: immunoSEQ multiplex PCR; TCRdb lists only in-frame clones, some missing. The V and J calls and the clone size are those of that table, but D and trimming were determined from the DNA. The table shows under 300,000 clones, with roughly 80% occurring only once. The sequenced sample was peripheral blood. This receptor was taken from an elderly woman with acute or convalescent COVID-19.

The CDR3 region has the DNA TGTGCCAGCACTACGATGCGGGACAGGGCGGACGGCTACACCTTC. Translation gives CASTTMRDRADGYTF. The rearrangement joins TRBV28 to TRBJ1-2; 9 bases map to TRBD1. The germline V gene encodes CDR1 MDHEN and CDR2 SYDVKM. J lost 8 bases, V lost 7 bases, and 14 bases had no gene match. This CDR3 has 15 residues.